These 19 T cell receptor beta chains originate from one sample sequenced in a study of cytomegalovirus exposure and HLA in healthy donors. This PCR relied on a set of 60 Vbeta primers and 13 Jbeta primers. Measured with immunoSEQ multiplex PCR; TCRdb has only the in-frame clones, and not every one. The sample has 85,000 to 90,000 clones, roughly 85% seen once. The material sequenced was PBMCs. The receptors were sampled from a man aged 35-49 years in good health and CMV-seropositive.

V gene TRBV19 combines with J gene TRBJ2-1; TRBD1 matches 12 bases. Trimming took 7 bases from V and 12 from J; bases not matched to a gene: 22. There are 18 residues in the CDR3. Germline lookup yields CDR1 LNHDA and CDR2 SQIVND (reference sequence). In nucleotides, the CDR3 is TGTGCCAGTAACCGAGGGACAGGGGGCGGACTAGCGTCGGGGGGGCAGTTCTTC. This encodes CASNRGTGGGLASGGQFF.

The chain couples TRBV28 to TRBJ2-7; 7 positions match TRBD1. J lost 7 bases, V lost 4 bases, and 16 bases had no gene match. Germline V gene sequence: CDR1 MDHEN, CDR2 SYDVKM. CDR3 length: 16 amino acids. The CDR3 region is CASSSPHATGSGEQYF. The CDR3 DNA sequence: TGTGCCAGCAGTTCCCCCCACGCGACAGGGTCGGGGGAGCAGTACTTC.

The rearrangement uses TRBV6-5 and TRBJ2-3, with D possibly matching TRBD2 (5 bases). The V end lost 5 bases, the J end lost 2 bases, and 8 bases lay between the germline ends. The germline gives CDR1 MNHEY, CDR2 SVGAGI. CDR3 length equals 13 residues. The CDR3 spells CASSTGDTDTQYF. The CDR3 DNA reads as TGTGCCAGCAGTACCGGGGACACAGATACGCAGTATTTT.

This rearrangement joins TRBV4-2 to TRBJ2-3; 14 nucleotides agree with TRBD2. V dropped 4 bases and J dropped 0; count of bases not matched to a gene: 9. This CDR3 is 19 amino acids long. Germline values: CDR1 LGHNA, CDR2 YNFKEQ. This CDR3 is CASSLTGTSGGLSTDTQYF. The DNA for the CDR3 is TGTGCCAGCAGCCTTACCGGGACTAGCGGGGGCCTCAGCACAGATACGCAGTATTTT.

The DNA for the CDR3 is TGTGCCAGCAGCTTCGAAACCGGGACAGGGCTCTATGGCTACACCTTC. This encodes CASSFETGTGLYGYTF. V and J are TRBV7-2 and TRBJ1-2; 9 positions agree with TRBD1. The CDR3 runs 16 residues. J was trimmed by 4 bases and V by 3 bases; bases with no gene match: 9. Germline loops: CDR1 SGHTA, CDR2 FQGNSA.

This sequence joins TRBV15 and TRBJ1-5, with 7 positions matching TRBD1. J gave up 4 bases and V 3 bases, and 9 bases lay outside the gene matches. CDR1 is LNHNV and CDR2 is YYDKDF in the germline V gene (reference sequence). The CDR3 totals 16 residues. The CDR3 sequence is CATSSRTGVGNQPQHF. CDR3 DNA sequence: TGTGCCACCAGCAGCCGAACAGGGGTAGGGAATCAGCCCCAGCATTTT.

The genes are TRBV19 and TRBJ2-2, with D possibly TRBD1 on 5 matching bases. This CDR3 spans 14 amino acids. From germline, CDR1 is LNHDA and CDR2 SQIVND (reference sequence). V shed 8 bases and J shed 4 bases, with 14 bases lying between them. The CDR3 DNA is TGTGCCAGTCAGGGAAAGGTGACCACCGGGGAGCTGTTTTTT. Its translation is CASQGKVTTGELFF. Together with reference TRBV19 and TRBJ2-2, the CDR3 gives the full variable domain: DGGITQSPKYLFRKEGQNVTLSCEQNLNHDAMYWYRQDPGQGLRLIYYSQIVNDFQKGDIAEGYSVSREKKESFPLTVTSAQKNPTAFYLCASQGKVTTGELFFGEGSRLTVL.

This clone showed up just once. V usage is TRBV6-1 and J usage is TRBJ1-2; TRBD1 might be the D (5 bases). Germline CDR1 MNHNS, CDR2 SASEGT. Trimming shortened V by 1 base and J by 0 bases, and 12 bases separated the two germline ends. The CDR3 is 16 residues long. The CDR3 region has the DNA TGTGCCAGCAGTGAAGTCAAAGGGGCTGCTAACTATGGCTACACCTTC. Its protein product is CASSEVKGAANYGYTF.

The J gene is TRBJ1-1, the V gene TRBV13; no reliable D call. With 0 bases removed from V and 10 bases from J, the gap between germline ends came to 9 bases. The CDR3 has 12 residues. Germline CDR1 PRHDT, CDR2 FYEKMQ (reference sequence). In nucleotides, the CDR3 is TGTGCCAGCAGCTTAGGGAGTGAGTCAGCTTTCTTT. Its protein product is CASSLGSESAFF.

In nucleotides, the CDR3 is TGTGCCAGCAGCTTAGGGGCACTAGCGGGAGCTTTACACGAGCAGTACTTC. Residues: CASSLGALAGALHEQYF. The V gene is TRBV7-8, the J gene TRBJ2-7; 11 bases align to TRBD2. Germline loops: CDR1 SGHVS, CDR2 FQNEAQ. CDR3 length: 17 residues. J gave up 5 bases and V 1 base, and 10 bases lay outside the gene matches.

This chain uses TRBV19 with TRBJ2-6; tentatively, D is TRBD1 (5 bases). Germline lookup yields CDR1 LNHDA and CDR2 SQIVND (reference sequence). V was pared by 5 bases and J by 0 bases, with 14 bases between. This CDR3 has 17 residues. In DNA, the CDR3 is TGTGCCAGTAGTGTACAACGACAGTTCTCTGGGGCCAACGTCCTGACTTTC. It codes for CASSVQRQFSGANVLTF.

The sample holds one count of this clone. The chain has TRBV6-1 and TRBJ1-6, with D unclear. The V and J ends lost 8 bases and 7 bases respectively, with 6 bases between them. This CDR3 is 11 amino acids long. CDR1 and CDR2 (germline): MNHNS, SASEGT. DNA of the CDR3: TGTGCCAGCGGGGAGAATTCACCCCTCCACTTT. Translating gives CASGENSPLHF.

The rearrangement links TRBV5-1 to TRBJ1-2; 7 bases match TRBD1. Germline V gives CDR1 SGHRS, CDR2 YFSETQ. After removal of 0 bases from V and 8 bases from J, the junction contained 4 bases not matched to a gene. The CDR3 loop spans 13 amino acids. Written as DNA, the CDR3 is TGCGCCAGCAGCTTGGGTCTGGGACAGGGCTACACCTTC. Its protein product is CASSLGLGQGYTF.

The J gene is TRBJ2-2, the V gene TRBV29-1, with 12 bases matching TRBD2. After removal of 4 bases from V and 7 bases from J, the junction contained 4 bases not matched to a gene. The V gene's germline CDR1 is SQVTM and CDR2 ANQGSEA. The CDR3 totals 14 residues. CDR3 protein: CSVGTSGKGGELFF. The CDR3 coding sequence is TGCAGCGTTGGGACTAGCGGGAAAGGCGGGGAGCTGTTTTTT.

V usage is TRBV6-5 and J usage is TRBJ2-1; 13 nucleotides line up with TRBD2. Germline loops: CDR1 MNHEY, CDR2 SVGAGI. The CDR3 is 15 residues long. J gave up 5 bases and V 7 bases, and 5 bases lay outside the gene matches. In DNA form, the CDR3 reads TGTGCCAGCAACATACTAGCGGGGGGGCACAATGAGCAGTTCTTC. Translated: CASNILAGGHNEQFF.

The rearrangement joins TRBV4-2 to TRBJ2-5; 8 nucleotides line up with TRBD2. V dropped 3 bases and J dropped 4; count of bases not matched to a gene: 7. This CDR3 has 15 amino acids. CDR1 and CDR2 from the germline V gene are LGHNA and YNFKEQ. CDR3 bases: TGTGCCAGCAGCCAGGTTTTAGCGGGAAGAGAGACCCAGTACTTC. It yields the protein CASSQVLAGRETQYF.

The chain combines TRBV18 with TRBJ1-1, with TRBD1 as a possible D gene (6 bases). The CDR3 extends over 13 amino acids. In germline, CDR1 is KGHSH, CDR2 LQKENI. The germline V and J ends were trimmed by 8 bases and 1 base, with 11 bases remaining between them. DNA for the CDR3: TGTGCCAGCACACTGACAGGGAACACTGAAGCTTTCTTT. Amino acid sequence: CASTLTGNTEAFF.

The count of this clone is one. The chain has TRBV25-1 and TRBJ1-2; 7 bases match TRBD1. With V trimmed by 5 bases and J by 3 bases, 12 bases remained unmatched. The CDR3 runs 16 residues. The germline CDR1 and CDR2 sequences are MGHDK and SYGVNS. The CDR3 coding sequence is TGTGCCAGCAGTCCTGCCGACAGGGCTTCCCACTATGGCTACACCTTC. Amino acids: CASSPADRASHYGYTF.

In the case of this clone: The junction and the germline gene differ at one end; a read error may be behind it. The chain recombines TRBV7-7 with TRBJ2-5; 10 bases map to TRBD2. The CDR3 extends over 16 amino acids. Germline V gene sequence: CDR1 SSHAT, CDR2 FNYEAQ (reference sequence). The CDR3 here is CASSLDSGGYQETQYF. DNA for the CDR3: TGTGCTAGCAGCTTAGATAGCGGGGGGTACCAAGAGACCCAGTACTTC.